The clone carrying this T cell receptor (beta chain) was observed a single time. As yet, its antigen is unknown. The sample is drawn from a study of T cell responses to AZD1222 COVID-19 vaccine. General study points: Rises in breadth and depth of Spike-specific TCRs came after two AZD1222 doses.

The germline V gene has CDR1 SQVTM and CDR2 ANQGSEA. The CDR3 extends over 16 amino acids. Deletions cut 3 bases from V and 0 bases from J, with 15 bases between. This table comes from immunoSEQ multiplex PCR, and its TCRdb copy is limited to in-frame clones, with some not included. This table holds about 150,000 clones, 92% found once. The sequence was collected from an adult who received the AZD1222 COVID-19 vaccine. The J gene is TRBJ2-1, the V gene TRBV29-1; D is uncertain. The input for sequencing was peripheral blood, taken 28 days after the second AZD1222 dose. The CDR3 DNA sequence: TGCAGCGTTGACCCCGCCGACGGTAGCTCCTACAATGAGCAGTTCTTC. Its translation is CSVDPADGSSYNEQFF.